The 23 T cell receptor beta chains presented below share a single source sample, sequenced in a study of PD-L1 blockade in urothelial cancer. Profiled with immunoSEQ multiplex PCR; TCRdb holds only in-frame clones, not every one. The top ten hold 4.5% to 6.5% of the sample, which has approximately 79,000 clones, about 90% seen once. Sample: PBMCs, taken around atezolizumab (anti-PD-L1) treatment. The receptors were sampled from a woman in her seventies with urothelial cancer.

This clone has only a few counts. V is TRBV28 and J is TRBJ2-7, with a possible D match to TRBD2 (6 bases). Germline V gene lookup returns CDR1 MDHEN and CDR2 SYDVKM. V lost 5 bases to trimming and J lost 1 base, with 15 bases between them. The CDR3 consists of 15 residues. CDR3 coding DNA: TGTGCCAGCAGTACAACTAGCACCCAGTCCTACGAGCAGTACTTC. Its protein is CASSTTSTQSYEQYF.

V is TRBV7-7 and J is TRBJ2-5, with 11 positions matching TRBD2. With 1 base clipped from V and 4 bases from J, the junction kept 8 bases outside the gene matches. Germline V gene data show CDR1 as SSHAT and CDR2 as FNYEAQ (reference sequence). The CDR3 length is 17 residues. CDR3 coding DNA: TGTGCCAGCAGCTTAGGCACTAGCGGGAGAGGGGGAGAGACCCAGTACTTC. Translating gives CASSLGTSGRGGETQYF.

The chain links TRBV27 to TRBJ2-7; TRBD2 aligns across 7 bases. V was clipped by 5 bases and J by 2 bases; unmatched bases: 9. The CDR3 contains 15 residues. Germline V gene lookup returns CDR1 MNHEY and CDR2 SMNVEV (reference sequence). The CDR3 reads CASSQAGELPYEQYF. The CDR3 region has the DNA TGTGCCAGCAGTCAGGCGGGAGAACTCCCCTACGAGCAGTACTTC.

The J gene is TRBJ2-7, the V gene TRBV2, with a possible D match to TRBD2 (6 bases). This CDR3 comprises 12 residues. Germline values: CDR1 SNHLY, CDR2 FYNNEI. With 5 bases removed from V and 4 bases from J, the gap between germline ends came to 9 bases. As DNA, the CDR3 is TGTGCCAGCAGTCGGGACTTGTACGAGCAGTACTTC. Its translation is CASSRDLYEQYF.

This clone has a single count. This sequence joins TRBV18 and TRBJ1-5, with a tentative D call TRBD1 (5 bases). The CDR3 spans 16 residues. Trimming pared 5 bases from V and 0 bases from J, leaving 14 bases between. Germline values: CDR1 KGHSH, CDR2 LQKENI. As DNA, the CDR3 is TGTGCCAGCTCATCGTCCGGGGGTGATAGCAATCAGCCCCAGCATTTT. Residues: CASSSSGGDSNQPQHF.

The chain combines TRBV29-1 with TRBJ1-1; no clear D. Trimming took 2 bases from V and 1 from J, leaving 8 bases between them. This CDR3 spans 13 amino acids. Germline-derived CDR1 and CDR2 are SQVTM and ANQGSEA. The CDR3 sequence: CSVEQQTNTEAFF. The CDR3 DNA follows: TGCAGCGTTGAACAACAAACGAACACTGAAGCTTTCTTT.

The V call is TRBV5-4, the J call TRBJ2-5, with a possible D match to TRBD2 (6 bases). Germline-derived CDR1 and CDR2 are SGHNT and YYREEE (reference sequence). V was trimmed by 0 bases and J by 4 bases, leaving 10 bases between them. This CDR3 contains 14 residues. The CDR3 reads CASSLGWRGETQYF. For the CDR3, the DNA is TGTGCCAGCAGCTTGGGGTGGAGGGGAGAGACCCAGTACTTC.

This CDR3 reads CASSIGSSLSGQGYQPQHF. CDR3 coding DNA: TGTGCCAGTAGTATAGGGTCTTCCCTATCGGGACAGGGTTATCAGCCCCAGCATTTT. This chain links TRBV19 with TRBJ1-5; 9 nucleotides match TRBD1. The CDR3 totals 19 residues. With V trimmed by 1 base and J by 5 bases, 15 bases remained unmatched. CDR1 is LNHDA and CDR2 is SQIVND in the germline V gene (reference sequence).

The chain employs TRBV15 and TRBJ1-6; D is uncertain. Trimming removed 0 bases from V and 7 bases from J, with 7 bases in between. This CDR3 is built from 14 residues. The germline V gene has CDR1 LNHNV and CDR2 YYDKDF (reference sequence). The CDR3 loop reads CATSRDWQNSPLHF. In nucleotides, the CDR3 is TGTGCCACCAGCAGAGATTGGCAGAATTCACCCCTCCACTTT.

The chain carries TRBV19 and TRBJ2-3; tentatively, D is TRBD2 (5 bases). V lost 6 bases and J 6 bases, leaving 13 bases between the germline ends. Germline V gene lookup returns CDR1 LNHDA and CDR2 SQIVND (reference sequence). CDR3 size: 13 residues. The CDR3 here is CASSNRRFDTQYF. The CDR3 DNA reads TGTGCCAGTAGCAATCGGAGGTTCGATACGCAGTATTTT.

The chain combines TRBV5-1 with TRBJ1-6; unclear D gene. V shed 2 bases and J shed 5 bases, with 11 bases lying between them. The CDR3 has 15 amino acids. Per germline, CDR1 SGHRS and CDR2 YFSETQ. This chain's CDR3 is CASSFGSPNNSPLHF. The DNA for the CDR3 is TGCGCCAGCAGCTTCGGGTCTCCTAATAATTCACCCCTCCACTTT.

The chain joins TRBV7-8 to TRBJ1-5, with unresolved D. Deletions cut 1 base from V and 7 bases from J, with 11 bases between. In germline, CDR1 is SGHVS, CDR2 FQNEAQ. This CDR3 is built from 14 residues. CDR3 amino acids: CASSLVGSLQPQHF. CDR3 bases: TGTGCCAGCAGCTTAGTTGGGAGCCTCCAGCCCCAGCATTTT.

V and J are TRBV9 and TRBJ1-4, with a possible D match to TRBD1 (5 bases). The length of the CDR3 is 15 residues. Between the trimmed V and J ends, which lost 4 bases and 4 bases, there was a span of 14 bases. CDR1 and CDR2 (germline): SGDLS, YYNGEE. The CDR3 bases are TGTGCCAGCAGCCCTTTGGAGGGGCTTAATGAAAAACTGTTTTTT. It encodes CASSPLEGLNEKLFF. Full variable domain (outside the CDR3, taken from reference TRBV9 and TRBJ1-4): DSGVTQTPKHLITATGQRVTLRCSPRSGDLSVYWYQQSLDQGLQFLIQYYNGEERAKGNILERFSAQQFPDLHSELNLSSLELGDSALYFCASSPLEGLNEKLFFGSGTQLSVL.

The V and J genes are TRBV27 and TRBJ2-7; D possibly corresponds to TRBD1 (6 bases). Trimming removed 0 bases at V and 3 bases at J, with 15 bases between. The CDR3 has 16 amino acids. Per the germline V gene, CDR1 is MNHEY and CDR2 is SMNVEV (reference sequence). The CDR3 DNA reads TGTGCCAGCAGTTTATCGGTGGGGACATCTGTCTACGAGCAGTACTTC. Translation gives CASSLSVGTSVYEQYF.

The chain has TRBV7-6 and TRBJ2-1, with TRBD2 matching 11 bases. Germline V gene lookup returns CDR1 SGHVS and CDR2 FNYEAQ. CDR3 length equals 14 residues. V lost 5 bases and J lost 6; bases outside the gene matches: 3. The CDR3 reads CASSLGTSGNEQFF. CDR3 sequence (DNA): TGTGCCAGCAGCCTCGGGACTAGCGGCAATGAGCAGTTCTTC. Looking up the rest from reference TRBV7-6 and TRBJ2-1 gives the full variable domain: GAGVSQSPRYKVTKRGQDVALRCDPISGHVSLYWYRQALGQGPEFLTYFNYEAQQDKSGLPNDRFSAERPEGSISTLTIQRTEQRDSAMYRCASSLGTSGNEQFFGPGTRLTVL.

The CDR3 spells CASSLIAGVGTGELFF. CDR3 DNA: TGTGCCAGCAGCTTAATTGCGGGAGTGGGCACCGGGGAGCTGTTTTTT. V is TRBV7-3 and J is TRBJ2-2; TRBD2 aligns across 7 bases. The J segment lost 4 bases and the V segment lost 1 base, leaving 6 bases of the junction unmatched. Germline V gene lookup returns CDR1 SGHTA and CDR2 FQGTGA. The CDR3 is 16 amino acids.

The CDR3 coding sequence is TGTGCCAGCAGTCGACAGCTCTCTGGGGCCAACGTCCTGACTTTC. Protein: CASSRQLSGANVLTF. The chain links TRBV6-1 to TRBJ2-6; the D gene is possibly TRBD1 (5 bases). The CDR3 is 15 residues long. V was trimmed by 5 bases and J by 0 bases, leaving 8 bases between them. Per the germline V gene, CDR1 is MNHNS and CDR2 is SASEGT.

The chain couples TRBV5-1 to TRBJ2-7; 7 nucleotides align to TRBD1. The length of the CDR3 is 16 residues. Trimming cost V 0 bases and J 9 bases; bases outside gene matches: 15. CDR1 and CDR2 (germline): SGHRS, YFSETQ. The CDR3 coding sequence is TGCGCCAGCAGCTTGGCCCTGAGGGGGCCCGTCACCGGGCAGTACTTC. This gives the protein CASSLALRGPVTGQYF.

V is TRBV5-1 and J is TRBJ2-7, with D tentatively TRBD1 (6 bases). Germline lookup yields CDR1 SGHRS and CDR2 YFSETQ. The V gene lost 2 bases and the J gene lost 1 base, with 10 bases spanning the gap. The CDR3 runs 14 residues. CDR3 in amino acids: CASSFGTPSYEQYF. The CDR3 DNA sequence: TGCGCCAGCAGCTTTGGGACACCTTCCTACGAGCAGTACTTC.

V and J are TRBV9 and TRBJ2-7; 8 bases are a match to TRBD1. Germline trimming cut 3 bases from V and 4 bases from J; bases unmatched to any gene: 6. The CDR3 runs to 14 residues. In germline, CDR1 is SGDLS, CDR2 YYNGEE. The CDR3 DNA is TGTGCCAGCAGCGCACCGGACAGGGAGTACGAGCAGTACTTC. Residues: CASSAPDREYEQYF. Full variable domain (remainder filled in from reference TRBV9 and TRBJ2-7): DSGVTQTPKHLITATGQRVTLRCSPRSGDLSVYWYQQSLDQGLQFLIQYYNGEERAKGNILERFSAQQFPDLHSELNLSSLELGDSALYFCASSAPDREYEQYFGPGTRLTVT.

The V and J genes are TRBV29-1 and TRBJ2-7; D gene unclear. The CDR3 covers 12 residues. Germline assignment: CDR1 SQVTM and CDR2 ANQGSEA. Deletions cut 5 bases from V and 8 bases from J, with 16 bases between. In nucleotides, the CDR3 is TGCAGCGTTAGAACTGCTTTCGCGCAGCAGTACTTC. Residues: CSVRTAFAQQYF.

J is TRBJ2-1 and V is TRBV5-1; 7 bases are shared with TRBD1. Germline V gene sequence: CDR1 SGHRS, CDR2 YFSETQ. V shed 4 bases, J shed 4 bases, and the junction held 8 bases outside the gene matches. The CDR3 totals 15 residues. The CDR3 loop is CASSADRDPYNEQFF. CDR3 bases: TGCGCCAGCAGCGCCGACAGGGACCCTTACAATGAGCAGTTCTTC.

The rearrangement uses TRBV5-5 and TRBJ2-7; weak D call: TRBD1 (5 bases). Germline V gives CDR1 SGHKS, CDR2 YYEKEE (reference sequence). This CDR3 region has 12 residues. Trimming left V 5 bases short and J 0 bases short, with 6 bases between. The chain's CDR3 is CASRGDSYEQYF. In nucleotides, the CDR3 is TGTGCCAGCAGAGGGGACTCCTACGAGCAGTACTTC.